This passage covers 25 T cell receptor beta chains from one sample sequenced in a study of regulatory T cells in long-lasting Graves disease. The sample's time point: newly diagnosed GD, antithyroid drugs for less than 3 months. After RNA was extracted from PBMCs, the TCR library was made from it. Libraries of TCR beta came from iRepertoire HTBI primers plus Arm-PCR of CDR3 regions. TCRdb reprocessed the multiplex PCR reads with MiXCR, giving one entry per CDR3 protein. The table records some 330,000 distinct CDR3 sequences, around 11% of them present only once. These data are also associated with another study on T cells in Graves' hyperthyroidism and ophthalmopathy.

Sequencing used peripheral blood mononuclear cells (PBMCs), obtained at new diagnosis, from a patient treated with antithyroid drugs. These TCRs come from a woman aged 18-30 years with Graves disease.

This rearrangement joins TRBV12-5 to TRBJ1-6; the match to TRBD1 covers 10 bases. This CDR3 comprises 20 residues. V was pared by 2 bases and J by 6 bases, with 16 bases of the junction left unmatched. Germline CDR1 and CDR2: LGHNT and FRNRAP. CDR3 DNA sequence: TGTGCTAGTGGTTTGTCCTACCCCCGGGACAGGGGTGGTGGTAATTCACCCCTCCACTTT. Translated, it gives CASGLSYPRDRGGGNSPLHF.

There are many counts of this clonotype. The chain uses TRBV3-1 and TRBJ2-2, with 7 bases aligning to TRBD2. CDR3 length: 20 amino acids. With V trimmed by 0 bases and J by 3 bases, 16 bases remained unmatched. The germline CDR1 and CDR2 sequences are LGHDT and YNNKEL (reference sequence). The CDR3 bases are TGTGCCAGCAGCCAAGAACTGGCGGGAGTCAGTATTTCGGACACCGGGGAGCTGTTTTTT. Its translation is CASSQELAGVSISDTGELFF.

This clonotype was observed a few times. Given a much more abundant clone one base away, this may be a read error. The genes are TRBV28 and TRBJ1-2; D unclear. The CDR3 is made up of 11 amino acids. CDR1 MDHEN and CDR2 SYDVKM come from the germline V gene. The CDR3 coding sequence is TGTGCCAGCCTTAGTAACTATGACTACACCTTC. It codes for CASLSNYDYTF.

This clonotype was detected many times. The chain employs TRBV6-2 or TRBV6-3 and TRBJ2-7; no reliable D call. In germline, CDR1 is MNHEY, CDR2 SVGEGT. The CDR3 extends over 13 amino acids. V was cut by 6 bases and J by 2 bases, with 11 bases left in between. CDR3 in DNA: TGTGCCAGCAGCCCAAATCTTCCCTACGAGCAGTACGTC. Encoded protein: CASSPNLPYEQYV.

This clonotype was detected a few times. This CDR3 reads CASSKGTSGARETQYF. CDR3 DNA sequence: TGCGCCAGCAGCAAAGGGACTAGCGGGGCCAGGGAGACCCAGTACTTC. This rearrangement joins TRBV4-3 to TRBJ2-5; TRBD2 agrees at 13 bases. Unmatched junction bases numbered 8, after V lost 5 bases and J lost 5 bases. This CDR3 is 16 amino acids long. CDR1 is LGHNA and CDR2 is YSLEER in the germline V gene.

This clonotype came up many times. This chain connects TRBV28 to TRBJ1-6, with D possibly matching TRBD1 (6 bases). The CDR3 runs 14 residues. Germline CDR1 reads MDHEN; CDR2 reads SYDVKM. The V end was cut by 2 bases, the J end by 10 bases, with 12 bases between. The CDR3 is CASSLTGLNSPLHF. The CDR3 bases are TGTGCCAGCAGTTTAACAGGGTTAAACTCACCCCTCCACTTT.

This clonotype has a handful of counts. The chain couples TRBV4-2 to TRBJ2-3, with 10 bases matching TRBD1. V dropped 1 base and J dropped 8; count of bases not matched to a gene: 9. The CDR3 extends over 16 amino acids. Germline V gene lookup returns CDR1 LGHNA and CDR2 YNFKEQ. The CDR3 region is CASSQGGDRGQGTQYF. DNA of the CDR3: TGTGCCAGCAGCCAAGGGGGAGACAGGGGGCAAGGTACGCAGTATTTT.

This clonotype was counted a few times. The CDR3 DNA is TGCGCCAGCAGCTTGGCCCCGGGGATCGACACCGGGGAGCTGTTTTTT. It translates to CASSLAPGIDTGELFF. This sequence joins TRBV5-1 and TRBJ2-2, with D possibly matching TRBD2 (5 bases). Per the germline V gene, CDR1 is SGHRS and CDR2 is YFSETQ. The CDR3 runs to 16 residues. V lost 0 bases and J 3 bases, leaving 12 bases between the germline ends.

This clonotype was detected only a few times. The CDR3 is CASSLGVGPEAFF. The CDR3 DNA reads TGTGCCAGCAGCTTAGGAGTGGGGCCTGAAGCTTTCTTT. This chain joins TRBV7-9 and TRBJ1-1; a possible D gene is TRBD1 (5 bases). The length of the CDR3 is 13 residues. Germline CDR1 is SEHNR and CDR2 is FQNEAQ (reference sequence). Trimming shortened V by 1 base and J by 6 bases, and 9 bases separated the two germline ends.

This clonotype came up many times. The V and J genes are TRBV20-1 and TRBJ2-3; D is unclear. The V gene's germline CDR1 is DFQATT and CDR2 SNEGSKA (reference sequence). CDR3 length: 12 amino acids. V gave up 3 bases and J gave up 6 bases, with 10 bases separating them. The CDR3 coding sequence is TGCAGTGCTAGTGACAATGGGGATACGCAGTATTTT. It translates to CSASDNGDTQYF.

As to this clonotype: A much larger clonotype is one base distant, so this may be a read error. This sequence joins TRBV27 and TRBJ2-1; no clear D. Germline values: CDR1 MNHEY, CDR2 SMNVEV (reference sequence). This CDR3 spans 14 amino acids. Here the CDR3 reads CASSPSLTWNEQLF. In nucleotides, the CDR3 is TGTGCCAGCAGTCCCTCACTAACGTGGAATGAGCAGCTCTTC.

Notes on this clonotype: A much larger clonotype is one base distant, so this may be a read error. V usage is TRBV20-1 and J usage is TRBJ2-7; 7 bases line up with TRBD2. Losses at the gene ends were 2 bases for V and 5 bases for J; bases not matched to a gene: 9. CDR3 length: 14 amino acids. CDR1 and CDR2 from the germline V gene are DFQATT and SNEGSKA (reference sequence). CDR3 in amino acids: CSARKTGGRHEQYF. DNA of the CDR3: TGCAGTGCTAGAAAAACGGGCGGGAGACACGAGCAGTACTTC.

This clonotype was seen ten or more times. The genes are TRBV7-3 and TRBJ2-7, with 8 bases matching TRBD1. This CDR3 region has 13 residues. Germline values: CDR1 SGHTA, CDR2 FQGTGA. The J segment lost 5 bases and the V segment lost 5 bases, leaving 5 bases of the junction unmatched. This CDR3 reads CASSPDREDEQYF. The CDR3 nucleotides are TGTGCCAGCAGCCCGGACAGGGAGGACGAGCAGTACTTC.

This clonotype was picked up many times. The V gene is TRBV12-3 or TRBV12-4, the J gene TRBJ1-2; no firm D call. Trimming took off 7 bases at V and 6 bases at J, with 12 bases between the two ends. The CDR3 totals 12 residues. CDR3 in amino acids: CASTGRAHGYTF. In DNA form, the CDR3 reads TGTGCCAGCACCGGGAGGGCGCATGGCTACACCTTC.

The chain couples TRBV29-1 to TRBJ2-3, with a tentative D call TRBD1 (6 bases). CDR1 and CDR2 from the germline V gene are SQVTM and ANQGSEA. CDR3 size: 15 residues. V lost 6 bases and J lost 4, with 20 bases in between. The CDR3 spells CSVVLTGRLADTQYF. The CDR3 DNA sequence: TGCAGCGTCGTCCTTACAGGGCGGTTGGCAGATACGCAGTATTTT.

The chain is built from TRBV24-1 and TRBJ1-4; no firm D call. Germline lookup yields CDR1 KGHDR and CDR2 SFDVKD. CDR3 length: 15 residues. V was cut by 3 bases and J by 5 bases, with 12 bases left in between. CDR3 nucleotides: TGTGCCACCAGTGATCCGACATCTAAGAATGAAAAACTGTTTTTT. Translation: CATSDPTSKNEKLFF.

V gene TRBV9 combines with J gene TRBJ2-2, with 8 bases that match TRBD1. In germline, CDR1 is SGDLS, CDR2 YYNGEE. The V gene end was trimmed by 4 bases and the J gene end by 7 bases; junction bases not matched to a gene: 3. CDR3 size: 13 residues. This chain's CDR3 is CASSPQGDGELFF. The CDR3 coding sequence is TGTGCCAGCAGCCCACAGGGGGACGGGGAGCTGTTTTTT.

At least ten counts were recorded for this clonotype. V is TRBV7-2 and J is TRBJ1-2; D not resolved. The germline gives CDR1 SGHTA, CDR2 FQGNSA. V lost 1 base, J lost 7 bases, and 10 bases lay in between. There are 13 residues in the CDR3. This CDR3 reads CASSLELEVGYTF. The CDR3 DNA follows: TGTGCCAGCAGCTTAGAGTTGGAGGTTGGCTACACCTTC. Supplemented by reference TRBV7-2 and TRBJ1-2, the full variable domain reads GAGVSQSPSNKVTEKGKDVELRCDPISGHTALYWYRQSLGQGLEFLIYFQGNSAPDKSGLPSDRFSAERTGGSVSTLTIQRTQQEDSAVYLCASSLELEVGYTFGSGTRLTVV.

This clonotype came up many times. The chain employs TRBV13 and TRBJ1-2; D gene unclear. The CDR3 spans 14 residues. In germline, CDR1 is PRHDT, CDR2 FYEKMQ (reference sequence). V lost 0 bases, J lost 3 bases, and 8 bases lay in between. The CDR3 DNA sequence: TGTGCCAGCAGCTTAGGTCGGGTTTACTATGGCTACACCTTC. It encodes CASSLGRVYYGYTF.

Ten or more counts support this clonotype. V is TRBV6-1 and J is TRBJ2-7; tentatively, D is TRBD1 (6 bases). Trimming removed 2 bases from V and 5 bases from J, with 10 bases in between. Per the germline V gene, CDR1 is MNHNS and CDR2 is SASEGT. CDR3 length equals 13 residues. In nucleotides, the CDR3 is TGTGCCAGCAGTGAAACAGGGAGCCACGAGCAGTACGTC. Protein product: CASSETGSHEQYV.

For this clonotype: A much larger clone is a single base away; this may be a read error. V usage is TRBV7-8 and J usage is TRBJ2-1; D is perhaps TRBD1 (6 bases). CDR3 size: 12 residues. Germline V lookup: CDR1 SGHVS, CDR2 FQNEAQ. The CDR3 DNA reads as TGTGCCAACAGCTTCGGACAGAGTGAGCAGTTCTTC. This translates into CANSFGQSEQFF.

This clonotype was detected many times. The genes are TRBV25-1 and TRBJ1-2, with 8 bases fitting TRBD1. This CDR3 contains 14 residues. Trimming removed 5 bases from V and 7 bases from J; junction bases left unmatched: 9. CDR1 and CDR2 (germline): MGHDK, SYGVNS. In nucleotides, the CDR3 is TGTGCCAGCAGTACGGACAGGGTATGGCGTGGCTACACCTTC. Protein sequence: CASSTDRVWRGYTF.

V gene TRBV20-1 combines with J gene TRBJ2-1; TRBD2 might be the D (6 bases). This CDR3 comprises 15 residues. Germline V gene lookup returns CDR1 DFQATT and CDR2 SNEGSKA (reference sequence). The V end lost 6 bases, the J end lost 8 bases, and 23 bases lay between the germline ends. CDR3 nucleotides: TGCAGTGCCGAGCCGAGAGGGGAGGAGGCATATGAGCAGTTCTTC. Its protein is CSAEPRGEEAYEQFF.

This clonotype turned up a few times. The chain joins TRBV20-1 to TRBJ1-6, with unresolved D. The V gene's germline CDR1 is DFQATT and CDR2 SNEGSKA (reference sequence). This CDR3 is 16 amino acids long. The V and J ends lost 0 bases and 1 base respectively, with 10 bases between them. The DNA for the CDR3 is TGCAGTGCTAGAGACCCCACAGAATCCTATAATTCACCCCTCCACTTT. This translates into CSARDPTESYNSPLHF.

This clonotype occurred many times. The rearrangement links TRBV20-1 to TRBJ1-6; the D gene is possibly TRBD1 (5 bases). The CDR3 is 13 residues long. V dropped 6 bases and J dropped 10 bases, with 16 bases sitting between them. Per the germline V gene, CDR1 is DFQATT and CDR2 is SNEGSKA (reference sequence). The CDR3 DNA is TGCAGTGCCTCCAAGGGGACCGGATCACCCCTCCACTTT. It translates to CSASKGTGSPLHF.